Shown below are 27 T cell receptor beta chains from a single sample sequenced in a study of shared clonotypes between healthy human individuals. Terminally differentiated effector memory CD45RA+ cells were left out of the naive CD8 fraction, which was CD45RO-negative and positively selected for CCR7. Assay used: immunoSEQ multiplex PCR; TCRdb lists only in-frame clones, some missing. There are under 850,000 clones in the sample; around 92% occur only once, and about 25% lies in the top ten. The specimen was naive CD8+ T cells sorted from blood. The receptor source for this set is a man younger than 40 in good health.

This rearrangement joins TRBV27 to TRBJ2-1; D gene uncertain. Trimming removed 7 bases at V and 2 bases at J, with 21 bases between. Germline assignment: CDR1 MNHEY and CDR2 SMNVEV (reference sequence). CDR3 length: 17 residues. The CDR3 DNA follows: TGTGCCAGCATTTCGATACAAGGAGAAATGGCCTACAATGAGCAGTTCTTC. Amino acids: CASISIQGEMAYNEQFF.

This chain uses TRBV27 with TRBJ1-1, with D uncertain. The CDR3 has 13 amino acids. Looked up from germline, CDR1 is MNHEY and CDR2 is SMNVEV (reference sequence). The V gene lost 0 bases and the J gene lost 4 bases, with 6 bases spanning the gap. The CDR3 DNA reads as TGTGCCAGCAGTTTATCCAGATCCACTGAAGCTTTCTTT. Protein sequence: CASSLSRSTEAFF.

DNA of the CDR3: TGTGCCAGCAGCTTCGGACAGAACTACGAGCAGTACTTC. This gives the protein CASSFGQNYEQYF. V and J are TRBV7-9 and TRBJ2-7, with D tentatively TRBD1 (6 bases). The V end lost 3 bases, the J end lost 3 bases, and 9 bases lay between the germline ends. From germline, CDR1 is SEHNR and CDR2 FQNEAQ (reference sequence). This CDR3 has 13 residues. The full variable domain, in which reference TRBV7-9 and TRBJ2-7 provide the parts outside the CDR3, is DTGVSQNPRHKITKRGQNVTFRCDPISEHNRLYWYRQTLGQGPEFLTYFQNEAQLEKSRLLSDRFSAERPKGSFSTLEIQRTEQGDSAMYLCASSFGQNYEQYFGPGTRLTVT.

This chain joins TRBV5-1 and TRBJ1-4, with D perhaps TRBD1 (6 bases). The V end was cut by 3 bases, the J end by 4 bases, with 10 bases between. This CDR3 has 14 residues. Germline lookup yields CDR1 SGHRS and CDR2 YFSETQ. CDR3 DNA sequence: TGCGCCAGCAGCTCGGACAGTATTAATGAAAAACTGTTTTTT. Its translation is CASSSDSINEKLFF.

This clone was seen only once. V and J are TRBV16 and TRBJ1-5; D is unresolved. CDR1 and CDR2 (germline): KGHSY, FQNENV. Trimming pared 0 bases from V and 0 bases from J, leaving 12 bases between. This CDR3 spans 17 amino acids. CDR3 loop: CASSQSSTAYSNQPQHF. DNA of the CDR3: TGTGCCAGCAGCCAATCCTCGACGGCTTATAGCAATCAGCCCCAGCATTTT.

The CDR3: CASSLRLGDTQYF. CDR3 in DNA: TGCGCCAGCAGCCTCAGACTAGGAGATACGCAGTATTTT. This rearrangement joins TRBV5-1 to TRBJ2-3; TRBD2 might be the D (6 bases). Per the germline V gene, CDR1 is SGHRS and CDR2 is YFSETQ. V lost 4 bases to trimming and J lost 5 bases, with 11 bases between them. The CDR3 runs to 13 residues.

V and J are TRBV18 and TRBJ2-5, with a weak D call TRBD1 (6 bases). The ends were cut back, 3 bases at V and 6 bases at J, with 20 bases in the middle. Germline values: CDR1 KGHSH, CDR2 LQKENI. CDR3 length equals 16 residues. CDR3 region: CASSPTRQGNVQTQYF. CDR3 DNA: TGTGCCAGCTCACCGACTCGGCAGGGGAACGTGCAGACCCAGTACTTC.

This sequence joins TRBV6-5 and TRBJ2-2; 7 bases are a match to TRBD2. Germline V gene sequence: CDR1 MNHEY, CDR2 SVGAGI. This CDR3 region has 15 residues. The trim removed 0 bases at V and 4 bases at J, leaving 2 bases unmatched. The CDR3 loop reads CASSYSSGTTGELFF. For the CDR3, the DNA is TGTGCCAGCAGTTACTCGAGCGGGACCACCGGGGAGCTGTTTTTT.

The V call is TRBV9, the J call TRBJ2-2, with D tentatively TRBD2 (6 bases). Germline V gene lookup returns CDR1 SGDLS and CDR2 YYNGEE. This CDR3 spans 16 amino acids. The V end lost 0 bases, the J end lost 2 bases, and 11 bases lay between the germline ends. The CDR3 region is CASSVALEGNTGELFF. The CDR3 nucleotides read TGTGCCAGCAGCGTAGCTCTGGAGGGAAACACCGGGGAGCTGTTTTTT.

This chain joins TRBV19 and TRBJ2-1; D possibly corresponds to TRBD1 (5 bases). The CDR3 extends over 14 amino acids. Trimming shortened V by 7 bases and J by 1 base, and 11 bases separated the two germline ends. The germline CDR1 and CDR2 sequences are LNHDA and SQIVND (reference sequence). The CDR3: CASKGQGSYNEQFF. CDR3 bases: TGTGCCAGTAAGGGGCAGGGTTCCTACAATGAGCAGTTCTTC.

J is TRBJ2-2 and V is TRBV4-1; 10 nucleotides line up with TRBD2. Germline values: CDR1 MGHRA, CDR2 YSYEKL. Trimming cost V 0 bases and J 8 bases; bases outside gene matches: 6. The CDR3 consists of 16 residues. The CDR3 DNA reads TGCGCCAGCAGCCAAGAAACCCTAGCGGGAGCTGGGGAGCTGTTTTTT. This gives the protein CASSQETLAGAGELFF.

The chain employs TRBV5-3 and TRBJ2-6, with 9 positions matching TRBD1. TRBV5-3 is an open reading frame whose function is uncertain. The J segment lost 0 bases and the V segment lost 3 bases, leaving 10 bases of the junction unmatched. The CDR3 spans 19 residues. The CDR3 loop reads CARSSVRDREPSGANVLTF. The CDR3 DNA reads TGTGCCAGAAGCTCAGTCCGGGACAGGGAACCCTCTGGGGCCAACGTCCTGACTTTC.

The V call is TRBV13, the J call TRBJ1-1; a possible D gene is TRBD1 (5 bases). Germline V CDR1 and CDR2: PRHDT, FYEKMQ (reference sequence). V dropped 4 bases and J dropped 0 bases, with 12 bases sitting between them. The CDR3 is 15 residues long. CDR3 protein: CASSSQQEVNTEAFF. For the CDR3, the DNA is TGTGCCAGCAGCTCCCAACAGGAAGTGAACACTGAAGCTTTCTTT.

The chain links TRBV7-6 to TRBJ2-1, with TRBD2 matching 7 bases. CDR3 length equals 19 residues. Germline loops: CDR1 SGHVS, CDR2 FNYEAQ. The trim removed 5 bases at V and 7 bases at J, leaving 23 bases unmatched. This CDR3 is CASSHTTLRENGKPNEQFF. CDR3 in DNA: TGTGCCAGCAGCCATACAACCCTGCGGGAGAACGGCAAACCAAATGAGCAGTTCTTC.

The chain couples TRBV28 to TRBJ1-5; D is unclear. Trimming removed 5 bases at V and 7 bases at J, with 18 bases between. Germline V gene data show CDR1 as MDHEN and CDR2 as SYDVKM. This CDR3 is built from 15 residues. The CDR3 protein is CASSTVRLVGQPQHF. CDR3 nucleotide sequence: TGTGCCAGCAGTACCGTCCGCCTGGTCGGACAGCCCCAGCATTTT. Filled out from reference TRBV28 and TRBJ1-5, the complete variable domain reads DVKVTQSSRYLVKRTGEKVFLECVQDMDHENMFWYRQDPGLGLRLIYFSYDVKMKEKGDIPEGYSVSREKKERFSLILESASTNQTSMYLCASSTVRLVGQPQHFGDGTRLSIL.

The rearrangement joins TRBV30 to TRBJ2-7; 10 nucleotides line up with TRBD2. The CDR3 length is 15 residues. CDR1 and CDR2 from the germline V gene are GTSNPN and SVGIG (reference sequence). With V trimmed by 0 bases and J by 2 bases, 4 bases remained unmatched. The CDR3 is CAWSVASGSPYEQYF. The CDR3 DNA reads as TGTGCCTGGAGTGTAGCTAGCGGGAGTCCCTACGAGCAGTACTTC.

This chain uses TRBV14 with TRBJ2-3, with 9 bases aligning to TRBD1. The V gene end was trimmed by 1 base and the J gene end by 3 bases; junction bases not matched to a gene: 11. Germline-derived CDR1 and CDR2 are SGHDN and FVKESK. CDR3 length: 18 residues. The CDR3 bases are TGTGCCAGCAGCCAAGCAACACCCCACAGGGGGCTTACAGATACGCAGTATTTT. It encodes CASSQATPHRGLTDTQYF.

V gene TRBV7-9 combines with J gene TRBJ1-5; unclear D gene. Deletions cut 5 bases from V and 7 bases from J, with 9 bases between. The CDR3 is made up of 12 amino acids. CDR1 is SEHNR and CDR2 is FQNEAQ in the germline V gene (reference sequence). CDR3 nucleotides: TGTGCCAGCAGCCAGCTGGCCCAGCCCCAGCATTTT. This codes for CASSQLAQPQHF.

The V call is TRBV6-1, the J call TRBJ2-6, with 7 bases identical to TRBD1. The CDR3 is 17 amino acids. CDR1 is MNHNS, CDR2 SASEGT, per germline. The junction had 5 bases not matched to a gene; V was cut back by 3 bases and J by 0 bases. CDR3 in DNA: TGTGCCAGCAGTGAGAGGACAGGTACCTCTGGGGCCAACGTCCTGACTTTC. Translating it yields CASSERTGTSGANVLTF.

The gene calls are TRBV4-2 and TRBJ1-3; no reliable D call. This CDR3 comprises 16 residues. From germline, CDR1 is LGHNA and CDR2 YNFKEQ. Trimming removed 8 bases from V and 1 base from J, with 18 bases in between. The CDR3 DNA is TGTGCCAGCCTGGTGGGGATCTGGGTATCTGGAAACACCATATATTTT. Amino acid sequence: CASLVGIWVSGNTIYF.

The table lists this clone with many counts. The rearrangement links TRBV28 to TRBJ2-7, with unresolved D. The CDR3 contains 12 residues. CDR1 and CDR2 (germline): MDHEN, SYDVKM. Deletions cut 3 bases from V and 3 bases from J, with 6 bases between. For the CDR3, the DNA is TGTGCCAGCAGTTTCATCAACTACGAGCAGTACTTC. It encodes CASSFINYEQYF.

This sequence joins TRBV29-1 and TRBJ2-1; D is ambiguous. Trimming shortened V by 7 bases and J by 2 bases, and 12 bases separated the two germline ends. This CDR3 contains 13 residues. From germline, CDR1 is SQVTM and CDR2 ANQGSEA. CDR3 sequence reads: CSGVSAAYNEQFF. The DNA of the CDR3 is TGCAGCGGCGTTTCGGCGGCCTACAATGAGCAGTTCTTC.

This clone appeared once. The chain joins TRBV7-9 to TRBJ2-1; 11 nucleotides align to TRBD1. The CDR3 contains 15 residues. Germline V gene lookup returns CDR1 SEHNR and CDR2 FQNEAQ (reference sequence). V shed 5 bases, J shed 8 bases, and the junction held 8 bases outside the gene matches. DNA of the CDR3: TGTGCCAGCAGCCATGGACAGGGGGCATTCGATGAGCAGTTCTTC. It specifies CASSHGQGAFDEQFF.

V usage is TRBV9 and J usage is TRBJ1-2; unclear D gene. Deletions cut 0 bases from V and 3 bases from J, with 15 bases between. CDR1 is SGDLS and CDR2 is YYNGEE in the germline V gene. The CDR3 contains 16 residues. CDR3: CASSVDEEDLHYGYTF. CDR3 in DNA: TGTGCCAGCAGCGTAGATGAAGAAGACTTACACTATGGCTACACCTTC.

The V and J genes are TRBV7-9 and TRBJ2-3; 10 bases are a match to TRBD2. CDR3 length: 17 residues. Per germline, CDR1 SEHNR and CDR2 FQNEAQ (reference sequence). The J segment lost 4 bases and the V segment lost 3 bases, leaving 10 bases of the junction unmatched. CDR3 DNA sequence: TGTGCCAGCAGCTTTCCTACTAGCGGGGACCGTCCAGATACGCAGTATTTT. It encodes CASSFPTSGDRPDTQYF.

The CDR3 DNA reads as TGTGCCAGCAGCGACCGAGGGGGGGTTGAGGCTGAAGCTTTCTTT. This translates into CASSDRGGVEAEAFF. The chain joins TRBV9 to TRBJ1-1; the D gene is possibly TRBD1 (6 bases). Germline loops: CDR1 SGDLS, CDR2 YYNGEE. V was pared by 3 bases and J by 6 bases, with 18 bases between. The CDR3 is made up of 15 amino acids.

The gene calls are TRBV9 and TRBJ1-2; TRBD1 matches at 8 bases. The germline V gene encodes CDR1 SGDLS and CDR2 YYNGEE. This CDR3 spans 18 amino acids. V lost 3 bases, J lost 2 bases, and 15 bases stayed unmatched. The CDR3 sequence is CASSAPSQGASPNYGYTF. For the CDR3, the DNA is TGTGCCAGCAGCGCACCAAGCCAGGGGGCAAGTCCGAACTATGGCTACACCTTC.